These 31 T cell receptor beta chains came from one sample sequenced in a study of vaccination and CD4 T cells after COVID-19 (dated by TCRdb to between 2021 and 2024). Per the publication, the treatment or condition label means: roughly 10-day PBMC culture with coronavirus spike peptide pools or control peptides (ViraFEST assay). Library prep was done by PCR. Sequencing relied on an Illumina iSeq 100. DNA from cultured CD4+ T cells underwent TCR sequencing with the Oncomine TCR Beta short-read assay at the Johns Hopkins FTIC core. The raw public data were reprocessed by TCRdb itself: fastp quality trimming at Q25, MiXCR clonotype calling, in-frame beta chains only. Rows with a matching CDR3 protein are joined into one entry that keeps the most common DNA and genes. For this sample there are over 15,000 distinct CDR3 sequences; 45% to 65% appear just once. The ten largest clones take up roughly 30% of the sample.

Antigens for these TCRs are unknown. Sequenced here: cultured CD4+ T cells from blood, sampled after SARS-CoV-2 vaccination. These TCRs come from a human donor with COVID-19.

This clonotype has just one count. The rearrangement joins TRBV6-1 to TRBJ1-2; D perhaps matches TRBD1 (5 bases). CDR1 is MNHNS and CDR2 is SASEGT in the germline V gene. The CDR3 extends over 15 amino acids. With 3 bases removed from V and 8 bases from J, the gap between germline ends came to 19 bases. The CDR3 loop is CASSEGQGTRGGYTF. The CDR3 DNA reads as TGTGCCAGCAGTGAGGGGCAGGGAACACGCGGAGGCTACACCTTC.

This chain joins TRBV7-2 and TRBJ1-2; D gene ambiguous. Germline values: CDR1 SGHTA, CDR2 FQGNSA. This CDR3 has 14 amino acids. Trimming cost V 1 base and J 2 bases, with 8 bases left between them. CDR3 protein: CASSLGARNYGYTF. In DNA form, the CDR3 reads TGTGCCAGCAGCTTAGGGGCAAGGAACTATGGCTACACCTTC.

Only a few counts were recorded for this clonotype. The chain joins TRBV6-1 to TRBJ1-6; D remains unclear. Trimming cost V 6 bases and J 10 bases, with 10 bases left between them. This CDR3 is 12 amino acids long. Germline V gene data show CDR1 as MNHNS and CDR2 as SASEGT. The chain's CDR3 is CASSYIESPLHF. The CDR3 DNA reads as TGTGCCAGCAGCTATATAGAATCACCCCTCCACTTT.

This chain uses TRBV7-2 with TRBJ2-7; D is possibly TRBD1 or TRBD2 (6 bases each). The CDR3 runs 14 residues. V was cut by 1 base and J by 6 bases, with 13 bases left in between. Germline values: CDR1 SGHTA, CDR2 FQGNSA. This chain's CDR3 is CASSLEMGGIEQYF. The CDR3 bases are TGTGCCAGCAGCTTAGAAATGGGGGGCATCGAGCAGTACTTC.

This clonotype came up a few times. This chain connects TRBV20-1 to TRBJ2-7; 7 nucleotides line up with TRBD1. CDR3 length equals 13 residues. The V segment lost 3 bases and the J segment 1 base; nucleotides outside the gene matches: 3. CDR1 and CDR2 (germline): DFQATT, SNEGSKA (reference sequence). This CDR3 reads CSARGDSSYEQYF. The CDR3 coding sequence is TGCAGTGCTAGGGGGGACAGTTCCTACGAGCAGTACTTC.

The V and J genes are TRBV7-6 and TRBJ2-7; 10 bases align to TRBD1. J lost 6 bases, V lost 3 bases, and 5 bases had no gene match. The length of the CDR3 is 14 residues. Looked up from germline, CDR1 is SGHVS and CDR2 is FNYEAQ. The DNA for the CDR3 is TGTGCCAGCAGCTTGATAGGACAGGGGGGCGAGCAGTACTTC. Its protein product is CASSLIGQGGEQYF.

This clonotype was detected a few times. This rearrangement joins TRBV5-4 to TRBJ1-6; TRBD1 matches 9 bases. CDR3 length equals 14 residues. Germline trimming cut 0 bases from V and 9 bases from J; bases unmatched to any gene: 1. Germline CDR1 is SGHNT and CDR2 is YYREEE (reference sequence). The CDR3 sequence: CASSLVDRGSPLHF. The CDR3, as DNA: TGTGCCAGCAGCTTGGTGGACAGGGGTTCACCCCTCCACTTT.

This clonotype occurred a few times. V gene TRBV6-5 combines with J gene TRBJ2-5; D is possibly TRBD1 or TRBD2 (5 bases each). CDR1 and CDR2 (germline): MNHEY, SVGAGI. V lost 2 bases and J 5 bases, leaving 15 bases between the germline ends. CDR3 size: 15 residues. The CDR3 protein is CASSYPVGWGETQYF. In DNA, the CDR3 is TGTGCCAGCAGTTACCCTGTGGGATGGGGGGAGACCCAGTACTTC.

The chain carries TRBV2 and TRBJ2-1, with 12 nucleotides matching TRBD2. The CDR3 runs 13 residues. After removal of 7 bases from V and 12 bases from J, the junction contained 7 bases not matched to a gene. Germline V gene data show CDR1 as SNHLY and CDR2 as FYNNEI. The CDR3 region has the DNA TGTGCCAGCAATGGACTAGCGGGGTGGGTGCAGTTCTTC. Translated, it gives CASNGLAGWVQFF.

The V call is TRBV6-1, the J call TRBJ2-1, with D perhaps matching TRBD1 or TRBD2 (5 bases each). Germline V gives CDR1 MNHNS, CDR2 SASEGT. The CDR3 totals 17 residues. The V end was cut by 7 bases, the J end by 5 bases, with 24 bases between. The CDR3 DNA reads as TGTGCCAGCACCCCCTTCCTAGCAGGGAACCTTGACAATGAGCAGTTCTTC. This codes for CASTPFLAGNLDNEQFF.

The V and J genes are TRBV28 and TRBJ1-3, with D unclear. The CDR3 has 14 residues. V dropped 4 bases and J dropped 0 bases, with 7 bases sitting between them. The germline gives CDR1 MDHEN, CDR2 SYDVKM. The CDR3 sequence: CASSSIPSGNTIYF. CDR3 DNA: TGTGCCAGCAGTTCCATCCCCTCTGGAAACACCATATATTTT.

The J gene is TRBJ1-2, the V gene TRBV6-1; the match to TRBD1 covers 10 bases. The trim removed 7 bases at V and 3 bases at J, leaving 5 bases unmatched. CDR3 length: 14 residues. Germline V gene sequence: CDR1 MNHNS, CDR2 SASEGT. The CDR3 DNA is TGTGCCAGCATGAGGACAGGGGGGGACTATGGCTACACCTTC. Residues: CASMRTGGDYGYTF.

The V gene is TRBV7-3, the J gene TRBJ1-1; D gene ambiguous. This CDR3 region has 14 residues. With 1 base removed from V and 11 bases from J, the gap between germline ends came to 17 bases. CDR1 and CDR2 from the germline V gene are SGHTA and FQGTGA. The CDR3 reads CASSLNPSSKAAFF. The CDR3 region has the DNA TGTGCCAGCAGCTTAAATCCGTCCTCCAAGGCGGCTTTCTTT.

The V gene is TRBV28, the J gene TRBJ2-5; 7 bases line up with TRBD2. The J segment lost 3 bases and the V segment lost 6 bases, leaving 22 bases of the junction unmatched. The germline CDR1 and CDR2 sequences are MDHEN and SYDVKM. The CDR3 covers 19 residues. Written as DNA, the CDR3 is TGTGCCAGCAGCACGAGACTAGCTATTGGCGCCGGTCGAAAAGAGACCCAGTACTTC. This sequence encodes CASSTRLAIGAGRKETQYF.

The chain recombines TRBV10-3 with TRBJ1-5; D is unclear. Per germline, CDR1 ENHRY and CDR2 SYGVKD. This CDR3 spans 15 amino acids. V dropped 5 bases and J dropped 2 bases, with 13 bases sitting between them. The CDR3 coding sequence is TGTGCCATCAGTACGTCCTCCGGGGGCAATCAGCCCCAGCATTTT. This gives the protein CAISTSSGGNQPQHF.

By share, this clonotype ranks as medium-sized. The chain has TRBV14 and TRBJ1-2, with 8 positions matching TRBD1. V was pared by 3 bases and J by 0 bases, with 6 bases of the junction left unmatched. CDR1 is SGHDN and CDR2 is FVKESK in the germline V gene. The CDR3 spans 16 residues. The CDR3 loop is CASSHLDRGSNYGYTF. CDR3 bases: TGTGCCAGCAGCCACTTAGACAGGGGATCTAACTATGGCTACACCTTC.

This clonotype was seen a handful of times. The rearrangement uses TRBV30 and TRBJ1-2; D remains ambiguous. V dropped 0 bases and J dropped 7 bases, with 6 bases sitting between them. The germline CDR1 and CDR2 sequences are GTSNPN and SVGIG (reference sequence). CDR3 length equals 11 residues. The CDR3 DNA reads TGTGCCTGGAGTGTACCCGGTGGCTACACCTTC. Encoded protein: CAWSVPGGYTF.

V usage is TRBV6-1 and J usage is TRBJ2-1, with D perhaps TRBD1 (6 bases). CDR1 and CDR2 (germline): MNHNS, SASEGT. V lost 2 bases, J lost 1 base, and 12 bases lay in between. The length of the CDR3 is 16 residues. The chain's CDR3 is CASSEPQGLSYNEQFF. The DNA of the CDR3 is TGTGCCAGCAGTGAACCGCAGGGGCTGTCCTACAATGAGCAGTTCTTC.

The CDR3: CASSLETLVQETQYF. The CDR3 nucleotides are TGCGCCAGCAGCTTGGAGACACTCGTGCAAGAGACCCAGTACTTC. The chain joins TRBV5-1 to TRBJ2-5, with D uncertain. The germline CDR1 and CDR2 sequences are SGHRS and YFSETQ. This CDR3 has 15 amino acids. V was pared by 0 bases and J by 2 bases, with 11 bases between.

The V gene is TRBV5-1, the J gene TRBJ2-1, with TRBD1 as a possible D gene (6 bases). The germline V gene encodes CDR1 SGHRS and CDR2 YFSETQ. Trimming left V 4 bases short and J 3 bases short, with 11 bases between. The CDR3 length is 14 residues. The CDR3 DNA sequence: TGCGCCAGCAGCACCGGACAGTTCTACAATGAGCAGTTCTTC. Its translation is CASSTGQFYNEQFF.

CDR3: CASRSTPLRETQYF. CDR3 DNA sequence: TGTGCCAGCAGGAGCACACCGCTGAGGGAGACCCAGTACTTC. V is TRBV28 and J is TRBJ2-5; no firm D call. The V end was cut by 6 bases, the J end by 5 bases, with 16 bases between. Germline V gene lookup returns CDR1 MDHEN and CDR2 SYDVKM. The CDR3 covers 14 residues.

The rearrangement uses TRBV19 and TRBJ1-2; D call uncertain. The CDR3 loop spans 13 amino acids. Trimming shortened V by 3 bases and J by 4 bases, and 9 bases separated the two germline ends. CDR1 is LNHDA, CDR2 SQIVND, per germline (reference sequence). CDR3 sequence: CASSIDDLYGYTF. CDR3 DNA: TGTGCCAGTAGTATCGATGACCTCTATGGCTACACCTTC.

The chain carries TRBV7-6 and TRBJ2-5; 13 bases align to TRBD2. There are 16 residues in the CDR3. With 4 bases clipped from V and 1 base from J, the junction kept 3 bases outside the gene matches. Germline V gene data show CDR1 as SGHVS and CDR2 as FNYEAQ. CDR3 residues: CASSSRLAGGQETQYF. For the CDR3, the DNA is TGTGCCAGCAGCTCCCGACTAGCGGGGGGCCAAGAGACCCAGTACTTC.

The chain joins TRBV7-2 to TRBJ1-4, with D maybe TRBD1 (6 bases). Per the germline V gene, CDR1 is SGHTA and CDR2 is FQGNSA. The CDR3 loop spans 13 amino acids. V was trimmed by 7 bases and J by 11 bases, leaving 17 bases between them. DNA for the CDR3: TGTGCCAGCATGGGACAACCTATGGCCAAACTGTTTTTT. This codes for CASMGQPMAKLFF.

This clonotype was observed a single time. The rearrangement joins TRBV19 to TRBJ1-2; 7 nucleotides agree with TRBD1. V was clipped by 6 bases and J by 2 bases; unmatched bases: 15. Germline lookup yields CDR1 LNHDA and CDR2 SQIVND (reference sequence). CDR3 length: 17 amino acids. The CDR3: CASSRDRAQYLNYGYTF. For the CDR3, the DNA is TGTGCCAGTAGCCGTGACAGGGCACAATACTTGAACTATGGCTACACCTTC.

The V gene is TRBV5-1, the J gene TRBJ1-2; D is unclear. The CDR3 totals 14 residues. Trimming shortened V by 2 bases and J by 4 bases, and 12 bases separated the two germline ends. Germline V CDR1 and CDR2: SGHRS, YFSETQ. The DNA for the CDR3 is TGCGCCAGCAGCTTAAGGACGGAGCTCTATGGCTACACCTTC. Amino acid sequence: CASSLRTELYGYTF.

Comment on this clonotype: Mismatch with germline at one junction end may stem from a read error. The chain has TRBV15 and TRBJ2-3; perhaps TRBD2 as D (5 bases). The germline CDR1 and CDR2 sequences are LNHNV and YYDKDF (reference sequence). The CDR3 spans 12 residues. The CDR3 spells CPRRERTDTQYF. DNA for the CDR3: TGCCCAAGACGGGAACGCACAGATACGCAGTATTTT.

This clonotype appeared once. This chain links TRBV10-3 with TRBJ2-2; no clear D. Per germline, CDR1 ENHRY and CDR2 SYGVKD. The CDR3 spans 12 residues. V was pared by 3 bases and J by 2 bases, with 1 base between. The CDR3, as DNA: TGTGCCATCAGTGAAAACACCGGGGAGCTGTTTTTT. Amino acid sequence: CAISENTGELFF.

This clonotype has more than one count but fewer than ten. The rearrangement joins TRBV6-1 to TRBJ1-4; TRBD1 might be the D (5 bases). With 9 bases removed from V and 4 bases from J, the gap between germline ends came to 15 bases. Germline values: CDR1 MNHNS, CDR2 SASEGT. The CDR3 sequence is 14 residues long. The CDR3 region is CASWGRTINEKLFF. The CDR3 DNA follows: TGTGCCAGTTGGGGGAGGACCATTAATGAAAAACTGTTTTTT.

The chain uses TRBV24-1 and TRBJ2-3, with D possibly being TRBD1 or TRBD2 (5 bases each). V lost 4 bases and J 1 base, leaving 11 bases between the germline ends. The CDR3 sequence is 15 residues long. Per germline, CDR1 KGHDR and CDR2 SFDVKD. The chain's CDR3 is CATSERGRGTDTQYF. As DNA, the CDR3 is TGTGCCACCAGTGAGAGGGGCCGAGGCACAGATACGCAGTATTTT.

This clonotype showed up just a few times. This chain uses TRBV7-4 with TRBJ2-2; a possible D gene is TRBD1 (6 bases). Germline-derived CDR1 and CDR2 are SGHVT and SQSDAQ. There are 14 residues in the CDR3. V lost 8 bases to trimming and J lost 0 bases, with 10 bases between them. CDR3 coding DNA: TGTGCCAGCCGCGGACAGACGAACACCGGGGAGCTGTTTTTT. It is translated as CASRGQTNTGELFF.